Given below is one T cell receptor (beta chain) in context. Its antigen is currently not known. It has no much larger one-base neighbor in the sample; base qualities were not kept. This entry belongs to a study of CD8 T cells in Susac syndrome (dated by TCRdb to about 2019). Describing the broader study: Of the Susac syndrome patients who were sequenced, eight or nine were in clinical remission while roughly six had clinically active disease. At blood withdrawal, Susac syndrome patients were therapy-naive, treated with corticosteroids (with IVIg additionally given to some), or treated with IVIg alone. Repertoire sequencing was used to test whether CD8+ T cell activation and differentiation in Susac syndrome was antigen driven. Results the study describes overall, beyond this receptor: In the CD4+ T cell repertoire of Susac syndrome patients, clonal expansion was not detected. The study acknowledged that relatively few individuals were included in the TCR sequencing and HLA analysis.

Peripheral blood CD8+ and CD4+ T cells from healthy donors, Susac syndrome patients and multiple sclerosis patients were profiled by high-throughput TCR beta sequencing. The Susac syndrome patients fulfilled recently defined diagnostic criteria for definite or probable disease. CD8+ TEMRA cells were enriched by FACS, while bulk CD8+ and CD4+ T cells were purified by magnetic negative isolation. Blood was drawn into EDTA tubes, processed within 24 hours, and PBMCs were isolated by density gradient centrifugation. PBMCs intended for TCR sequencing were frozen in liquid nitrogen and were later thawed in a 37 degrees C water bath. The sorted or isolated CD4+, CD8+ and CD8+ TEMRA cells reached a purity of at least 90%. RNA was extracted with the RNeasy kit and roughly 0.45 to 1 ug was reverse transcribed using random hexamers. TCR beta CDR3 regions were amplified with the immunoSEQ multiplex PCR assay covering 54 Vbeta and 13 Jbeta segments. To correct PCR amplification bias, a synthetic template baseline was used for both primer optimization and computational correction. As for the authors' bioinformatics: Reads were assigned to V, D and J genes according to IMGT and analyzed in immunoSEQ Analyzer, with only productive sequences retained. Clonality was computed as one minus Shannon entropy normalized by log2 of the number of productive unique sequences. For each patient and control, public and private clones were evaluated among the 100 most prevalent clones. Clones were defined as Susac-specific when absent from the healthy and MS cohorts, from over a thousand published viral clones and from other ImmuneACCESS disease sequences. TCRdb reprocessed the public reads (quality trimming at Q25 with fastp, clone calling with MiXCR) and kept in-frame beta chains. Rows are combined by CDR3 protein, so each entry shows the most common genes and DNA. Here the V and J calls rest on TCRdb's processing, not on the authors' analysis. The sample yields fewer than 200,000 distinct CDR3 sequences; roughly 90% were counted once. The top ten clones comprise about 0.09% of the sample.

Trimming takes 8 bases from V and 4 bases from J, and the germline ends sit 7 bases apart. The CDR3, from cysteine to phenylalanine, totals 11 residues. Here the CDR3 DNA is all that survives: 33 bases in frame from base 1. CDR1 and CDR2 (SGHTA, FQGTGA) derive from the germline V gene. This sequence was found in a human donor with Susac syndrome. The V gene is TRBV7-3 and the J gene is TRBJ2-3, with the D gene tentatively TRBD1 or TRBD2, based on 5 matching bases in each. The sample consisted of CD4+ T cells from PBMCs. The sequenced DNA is TGTGCCAGCGGGGGTCCAGATACGCAGTATTTT. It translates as CASGGPDTQYF.